A single sample gave rise to the 10 T cell receptor beta chains below, sequenced in a study of blood T cell repertoires in COVID-19. Repertoires were generated with immunoSEQ multiplex PCR, while TCRdb's copy carries only in-frame clones and drops some. The data hold 120,000 or so clones, with 75% to 85% observed a single time. The sequenced material came from peripheral blood. These receptors all stem from a human donor in a cohort sampled during active COVID-19.

This clone was detected ten times or more. This chain uses TRBV5-8 with TRBJ1-1; 10 nucleotides match TRBD1. This CDR3 spans 16 amino acids. Trimming removed 0 bases from V and 3 bases from J; junction bases left unmatched: 5. Germline V gives CDR1 SGHTS, CDR2 YDEGEE. The CDR3 DNA follows: TGTGCCAGCAGCTTGGGCCCCGGGACAGGGGACACTGAAGCTTTCTTT. Encoded protein: CASSLGPGTGDTEAFF. The variable domain in full, with the rest retrieved from reference TRBV5-8 and TRBJ1-1, is EAGVTQSPTHLIKTRGQQATLRCSPISGHTSVYWYQQALGLGLQFLLWYDEGEERNRGNFPPRFSGRQFPNYSSELNVNALELEDSALYLCASSLGPGTGDTEAFFGQGTRLTVV.

V and J are TRBV6-1 and TRBJ2-2; D remains ambiguous. This CDR3 spans 15 amino acids. Trimming removed 3 bases at V and 6 bases at J, with 14 bases between. Germline CDR1 is MNHNS and CDR2 is SASEGT. Written as DNA, the CDR3 is TGTGCCAGCAGTGAGATTGGTGCCTCGGCCGGGGAGCTGTTTTTT. Translating gives CASSEIGASAGELFF.

V usage is TRBV3-1 (or the pseudogene TRBV3-2) and J usage is TRBJ2-7, with 10 bases fitting TRBD2. The CDR3 contains 15 residues. The germline V gene encodes CDR1 LGHDT and CDR2 YNNKEL (reference sequence). Trimming took 10 bases from V and 3 from J; bases not matched to a gene: 12. The CDR3 reads CATTDTGTSVYEQYF. DNA for the CDR3: TGTGCCACCACCGATACCGGGACTAGCGTCTACGAGCAGTACTTC.

This clone was seen more than once but under ten times. CDR3 protein: CASSPPVSGLFYEQYF. The CDR3, as DNA: TGTGCCAGCAGCCCCCCGGTATCGGGTCTATTCTACGAGCAGTACTTC. The chain has TRBV28 and TRBJ2-7; D gene unclear. The germline V and J ends were trimmed by 6 bases and 3 bases, with 21 bases remaining between them. The CDR3 totals 16 residues. The germline gives CDR1 MDHEN, CDR2 SYDVKM.

V and J are TRBV5-1 and TRBJ2-5, with 9 bases identical to TRBD1. This CDR3 is 14 amino acids long. In germline, CDR1 is SGHRS, CDR2 YFSETQ. Trimming cost V 4 bases and J 5 bases; bases outside gene matches: 6. CDR3 bases: TGCGCCAGCAGCCAGGGACAGGGCAGGGAGACCCAGTACTTC. Its protein product is CASSQGQGRETQYF. Combining the CDR3 with reference TRBV5-1 and TRBJ2-5 gives the whole variable domain KAGVTQTPRYLIKTRGQQVTLSCSPISGHRSVSWYQQTPGQGLQFLFEYFSETQRNKGNFPGRFSGRQFSNSRSEMNVSTLELGDSALYLCASSQGQGRETQYFGPGTRLLVL.

The chain carries TRBV11-2 and TRBJ1-6; possible D gene TRBD1, 6 bases. The V gene lost 1 base and the J gene lost 6 bases, with 10 bases spanning the gap. This CDR3 spans 15 amino acids. Per the germline V gene, CDR1 is SGHAT and CDR2 is FQNNGV. DNA for the CDR3: TGTGCCAGCAGCTTAGTGCAGGGGTCTAATTCACCCCTCCACTTT. As protein: CASSLVQGSNSPLHF.

The chain carries TRBV9 and TRBJ2-7, with TRBD2 identical over 9 bases. Trimming at V came to 0 bases and at J to 2 bases, leaving 3 bases not matched to a gene. Germline CDR1 is SGDLS and CDR2 is YYNGEE. There are 15 residues in the CDR3. The CDR3 region has the DNA TGTGCCAGCAGCGTAGACCCTAGCGGGGCCTACGAGCAGTACTTC. It is translated as CASSVDPSGAYEQYF. Full variable domain (missing parts from reference TRBV9 and TRBJ2-7): DSGVTQTPKHLITATGQRVTLRCSPRSGDLSVYWYQQSLDQGLQFLIQYYNGEERAKGNILERFSAQQFPDLHSELNLSSLELGDSALYFCASSVDPSGAYEQYFGPGTRLTVT.

The chain recombines TRBV6-5 with TRBJ2-6, with D perhaps TRBD2 (5 bases). The CDR3 consists of 15 residues. V was clipped by 6 bases and J by 0 bases, with 9 bases between them. The germline gives CDR1 MNHEY, CDR2 SVGAGI. CDR3 region: CASSQGSSGANVLTF. The CDR3 coding sequence is TGTGCCAGCAGCCAAGGGAGCTCTGGGGCCAACGTCCTGACTTTC.

The chain carries TRBV3-1 (or the pseudogene TRBV3-2) and TRBJ2-1; 8 bases are shared with TRBD1. Germline values: CDR1 LGHDT, CDR2 YNNKEL (reference sequence). The CDR3 has 16 amino acids. With V trimmed by 4 bases and J by 5 bases, 10 bases remained unmatched. The CDR3, as DNA: TGTGCCAGCAGCCGGTGGGGAGGACAGGGCAACAATGAGCAGTTCTTC. Translated, it gives CASSRWGGQGNNEQFF.

J is TRBJ1-3 and V is TRBV28; D is possibly TRBD1 (6 bases). The CDR3 has 15 residues. Trimming stripped 3 bases from V and 4 bases from J, with 13 bases between. Germline assignment: CDR1 MDHEN and CDR2 SYDVKM. CDR3 nucleotides: TGTGCCAGCAGTTTGGGGGGGCATAGGGGAAACACCATATATTTT. Its translation is CASSLGGHRGNTIYF. Together with reference TRBV28 and TRBJ1-3, the CDR3 gives the full variable domain: DVKVTQSSRYLVKRTGEKVFLECVQDMDHENMFWYRQDPGLGLRLIYFSYDVKMKEKGDIPEGYSVSREKKERFSLILESASTNQTSMYLCASSLGGHRGNTIYFGEGSWLTVV.